This is a list of T cell receptor beta chains from one sample in a study of PD-1 blockade in classical Hodgkin lymphoma. Assay: immunoSEQ multiplex PCR; the TCRdb copy retains only in-frame clones and omits some. The sample yields about 25,000 clones, about 80% seen once. The specimen was peripheral blood mononuclear cells (PBMCs), collected before the fourth cycle of nivolumab. The receptor source for this set is a human donor with classical Hodgkin lymphoma. Each CDR3 is given with its conserved first and last residue. The order of the fields is D gene, V gene, J gene, CDR3 protein. D genes are given only for firm matches.

.,TRBV4-3,TRBJ2-1,CASSQDWGEISSFANEQFF
.,TRBV5-5,TRBJ1-1,CAGSLAVNTEAFF
TRBD2,TRBV7-3,TRBJ2-7,CASSLSSGSTYEQYF
TRBD1,TRBV19,TRBJ1-5,CASVAGQGYQPQHF
TRBD2,TRBV19,TRBJ2-1,CASKGTRLAGSENEQFF
.,TRBV30,TRBJ2-5,CAQNAGTQETQYF
.,TRBV28,TRBJ2-5,CASSLGGTVQETQYF
.,TRBV11-3,TRBJ1-1,CASRGLNTEAFF
.,TRBV29-1,TRBJ2-6,CSVEAGTGANVLTF
.,TRBV13,TRBJ2-6,CASSYSGSHSGANVLTF
.,TRBV5-4,TRBJ1-6,CASSLASGPLHF
TRBD1,TRBV2,TRBJ2-5,CASLKEGDSGKTQYF
.,TRBV7-9,TRBJ1-4,CASSLQGREKLFF
TRBD2,TRBV6-1,TRBJ2-7,CASSEARLAGGPGYEQYF
TRBD2,TRBV6-5,TRBJ2-7,CACGLAGGLDEQYF
.,TRBV15,TRBJ1-1,CATSRGYTEAFF
.,TRBV12-2,TRBJ1-2,CASRLEDRGMTNYGYTF
.,TRBV4-1,TRBJ2-7,CASSQESVPSPYEQYF
.,TRBV4-1,TRBJ1-1,CASSQDTGAQAFF
.,TRBV11-3,TRBJ2-7,CASSLVSWGNYEQYF
.,TRBV28,TRBJ1-3,CASSLLGQGSSGNTIYF
TRBD2,TRBV5-1,TRBJ2-3,CASSSGTSSADTQYF
.,TRBV20-1,TRBJ1-1,CSASGGVAFF
TRBD2,TRBV9,TRBJ2-3,CASSASGTSTDTQYF
TRBD2,TRBV4-3,TRBJ2-5,CASSQVGTSGRETQYF
.,TRBV6-4,TRBJ1-1,CASSDRGAEAFF
TRBD2,TRBV29-1,TRBJ2-2,CSVVAGVTGELFF
TRBD1,TRBV11-1,TRBJ1-6,CASSHRQGDSPLHF
TRBD1,TRBV4-2,TRBJ1-3,CASSLGQGASGNTIYF
.,TRBV2,TRBJ2-7,CASRLLLYEQYF
TRBD2,TRBV11-2,TRBJ2-2,CASSFRGLSGGRDTGELFF
.,TRBV7-9,TRBJ1-3,CASSWSPMAAGNTIYF
.,TRBV5-1,TRBJ2-5,CASSLEGLQETQYF
.,TRBV27,TRBJ1-2,CASSLSRTDPYGYTF
.,TRBV18,TRBJ2-5,CASSPEETQYF
TRBD2,TRBV18,TRBJ2-1,CASSATIAGARDEQFF
TRBD1,TRBV4-1,.,CASSILGQGLYEQYF
TRBD1,TRBV5-1,TRBJ1-2,CASSIPGQLSGYTF
.,TRBV7-9,TRBJ1-3,CASSLVVENTIYF
.,TRBV28,TRBJ1-2,CASSFDTYGYTF
.,TRBV2,TRBJ2-1,CASGRVSLDEQFF
TRBD2,TRBV7-2,TRBJ2-5,CASSVLAGGETQYF
.,TRBV23-1,TRBJ2-3,CASSRLGASTDTQYF
.,TRBV6-6,TRBJ1-2,CASTPQGWGGYTF
TRBD2,TRBV7-9,TRBJ2-1,CASSLGPGLAGNEQFF
TRBD1,TRBV2,TRBJ1-1,CASRRQGGLTEAFF
TRBD1,TRBV2,TRBJ1-1,CASRDGTGEAFF
.,TRBV10-3,TRBJ1-1,CAISESSFGDRMNTEAFF
TRBD1,TRBV5-1,TRBJ1-1,CASSLDRGTEAFF
.,TRBV7-8,TRBJ2-6,CASIKGTSSGANVLTF
TRBD1,TRBV15,TRBJ2-5,CATSRDKDRLQETQYF
.,TRBV5-1,TRBJ2-6,CASSLGGSGANVLTF
.,TRBV5-1,TRBJ2-3,CASSLVGASGFTDTQYF
TRBD2,TRBV6-5,TRBJ2-7,CASSYSASGNYEQYF
.,TRBV28,TRBJ2-3,CASSLISLSSTDTQYF
.,TRBV10-1,TRBJ2-7,CASSPLIEQYF
.,TRBV2,TRBJ2-1,CASGPDYNEQFF
.,TRBV27,TRBJ1-2,CASSFDSRGGYTF
.,TRBV25-1,TRBJ1-1,CATRPGQSFQAFF